This paragraph covers one T cell receptor (beta chain) sequence. This record belongs to a study of technical replicates of blood from several donors. CDR3 size: 15 residues. After removal of 5 bases from V and 5 bases from J, the junction contained 9 bases not matched to a gene. Germline CDR1 MNHEY, CDR2 SMNVEV (reference sequence). Generated by immunoSEQ multiplex PCR, the TCRdb table keeps only in-frame clones and is missing some. The repertoire has about 72,000 clones, roughly 92% of them found once; the top ten carry approximately 0.39%. Sequenced: T cells isolated from PBMCs. The clonotype originates from a human donor in good health. This rearrangement joins TRBV27 to TRBJ1-5, with 7 bases that match TRBD1. DNA for the CDR3: TGTGCCAGCAGTAAAGACAGGGTAGGGTATCAGCCCCAGCATTTT. Encoded protein: CASSKDRVGYQPQHF.